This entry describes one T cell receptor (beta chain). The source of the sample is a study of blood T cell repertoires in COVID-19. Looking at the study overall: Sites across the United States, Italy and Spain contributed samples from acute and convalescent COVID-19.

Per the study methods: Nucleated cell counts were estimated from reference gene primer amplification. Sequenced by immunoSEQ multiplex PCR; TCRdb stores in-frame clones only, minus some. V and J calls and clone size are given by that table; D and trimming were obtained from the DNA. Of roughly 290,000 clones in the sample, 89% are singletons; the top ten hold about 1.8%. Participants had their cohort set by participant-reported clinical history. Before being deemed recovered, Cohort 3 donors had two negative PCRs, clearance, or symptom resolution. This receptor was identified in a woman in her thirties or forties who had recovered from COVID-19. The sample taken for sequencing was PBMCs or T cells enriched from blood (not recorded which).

As DNA, the CDR3 is TGTGCCAGCAGTGAAAAGTGGCCACAGATTCCCGGGGATGAGCAGTTCTTC. Encoded protein: CASSEKWPQIPGDEQFF. The chain combines TRBV6-1 with TRBJ2-1, with a tentative D call TRBD2 (5 bases). The CDR3 is 17 residues long. V dropped 2 bases and J dropped 8 bases, with 22 bases sitting between them. Germline V gene sequence: CDR1 MNHNS, CDR2 SASEGT.